This entry features one T cell receptor (beta chain) sequence. V was shortened by 4 bases and J by 4 bases, with 17 bases between the two germline ends. The CDR3 is 16 residues long. In germline, CDR1 is SGHRS, CDR2 YFSETQ. Some clones are missing from TCRdb's copy, which holds only in-frame ones; the method was immunoSEQ multiplex PCR. The sample shows some 350,000 clones, 85% to 90% of them seen only once. The sample originates from a study of blood T cell repertoires in COVID-19. The sample was peripheral blood. The genes are TRBV5-1 and TRBJ2-2; weak D call: TRBD2 (6 bases). The receptor's source is a woman aged 70-85 years with COVID-19, enrolled during active disease. CDR3 region: CASSLNHGGSTGELFF. The CDR3 nucleotides read TGCGCCAGCAGCCTGAACCACGGGGGATCCACCGGGGAGCTGTTTTTT.